This TCR beta chain derives from a study of identifying expanded T cells in peripheral blood. Findings of the study overall: Approximately two-week clone count variance significantly increased as total template count grew. Technical replicates showed around 1.2 changed clones; roughly two weeks roughly 16; four weeks 19.

This clone has more than one count but fewer than ten. Antigen unknown. Profiled with immunoSEQ multiplex PCR; TCRdb holds only in-frame clones, not every one. The sample includes around 130,000 clones, 86% of them seen just once. The CDR3 sequence is 11 residues long. The V end lost 7 bases, the J end lost 1 base, and 7 bases lay between the germline ends. Germline V lookup: CDR1 DFQATT, CDR2 SNEGSKA (reference sequence). The chain combines TRBV20-1 with TRBJ1-1; D remains unclear. This TCR was recovered from a person between 18 and 75 years old in good health. Specimen: blood. This CDR3 is CSVWTNTEAFF. The CDR3 DNA follows: TGCAGTGTATGGACGAACACTGAAGCTTTCTTT.